This entry lists 15 T cell receptor beta chains sequenced from one sample in a study of blood T cell repertoires in COVID-19. Repertoires were generated with immunoSEQ multiplex PCR, while TCRdb's copy carries only in-frame clones and drops some. This table has about 200,000 clones, more than 80% appearing once. Sequencing was done on a sample of PBMCs or T cells enriched from blood (not recorded which). The origin of the receptors is a man in his thirties or forties who had recovered from COVID-19.

V is TRBV9 and J is TRBJ1-2, with TRBD1 matching 7 bases. The J segment lost 3 bases and the V segment lost 4 bases, leaving 9 bases of the junction unmatched. Per germline, CDR1 SGDLS and CDR2 YYNGEE. The CDR3 length is 15 residues. The CDR3 region is CASSPIDRVDYGYTF. The CDR3 DNA reads as TGTGCCAGCAGCCCAATAGACAGGGTGGACTATGGCTACACCTTC.

A few counts support this clone. The J gene is TRBJ1-5, the V gene TRBV19; no clear D gene. CDR3 length: 12 amino acids. Germline loops: CDR1 LNHDA, CDR2 SQIVND (reference sequence). Deletions cut 5 bases from V and 3 bases from J, with 5 bases between. The CDR3 region has the DNA TGTGCCAGTAGTGTCTACAATCAGCCCCAGCATTTT. It specifies CASSVYNQPQHF.

Only a few counts were recorded for this clone. Other DNA sequences in this specimen translate into the identical CDR3. The V and J genes are TRBV4-1 and TRBJ2-7; D possibly corresponds to TRBD2 (6 bases). CDR1 is MGHRA and CDR2 is YSYEKL in the germline V gene. Trimming took 1 base from V and 3 from J, leaving 7 bases between them. CDR3 length: 13 residues. The DNA of the CDR3 is TGCGCCAGCAGCCAAGTCGGGGGCTACGAGCAGTACTTC. Its translation: CASSQVGGYEQYF.

The chain employs TRBV30 and TRBJ2-5; D not certain. This CDR3 has 14 amino acids. CDR1 is GTSNPN, CDR2 SVGIG, per germline (reference sequence). Deletions cut 0 bases from V and 3 bases from J, with 11 bases between. The CDR3, as DNA: TGTGCCTGGAGTGTATCACAGTCTAAAGAGACCCAGTACTTC. Its translation: CAWSVSQSKETQYF.

The chain recombines TRBV29-1 with TRBJ1-2; TRBD1 matches 9 bases. The CDR3 runs 17 residues. Germline V lookup: CDR1 SQVTM, CDR2 ANQGSEA. V dropped 3 bases and J dropped 1; count of bases not matched to a gene: 12. CDR3 DNA sequence: TGCAGCGTTGATGCCCTCCTGACAGGGGGAATTAACTATGGCTACACCTTC. This translates into CSVDALLTGGINYGYTF.

The chain recombines TRBV15 with TRBJ1-5; 7 bases are shared with TRBD1. Germline CDR1 and CDR2: LNHNV and YYDKDF (reference sequence). This CDR3 is built from 14 residues. V shed 4 bases and J 2 bases; nucleotides not matched to a gene: 2. The DNA for the CDR3 is TGTGCCACCAGCATCGACAGGGGCAATCAGCCCCAGCATTTT. It specifies CATSIDRGNQPQHF.

V gene TRBV7-2 combines with J gene TRBJ2-1; possible D gene TRBD2, 5 bases. Between the trimmed V and J ends, which lost 1 base and 4 bases, there was a span of 17 bases. Germline CDR1 reads SGHTA; CDR2 reads FQGNSA. CDR3 length: 17 residues. In nucleotides, the CDR3 is TGTGCCAGCAGCTTAGACAGTCCGCGAGGGTCGTACAATGAGCAGTTCTTC. Translation: CASSLDSPRGSYNEQFF. Using reference TRBV7-2 and TRBJ2-1 for the parts outside the CDR3, the full variable domain is GAGVSQSPSNKVTEKGKDVELRCDPISGHTALYWYRQSLGQGLEFLIYFQGNSAPDKSGLPSDRFSAERTGGSVSTLTIQRTQQEDSAVYLCASSLDSPRGSYNEQFFGPGTRLTVL.

The chain is built from TRBV5-1 and TRBJ1-3, with no clear D. The CDR3 totals 15 residues. Deletions cut 0 bases from V and 0 bases from J, with 7 bases between. Germline V gene sequence: CDR1 SGHRS, CDR2 YFSETQ. CDR3 bases: TGCGCCAGCAGCTTGGACATAAACTCTGGAAACACCATATATTTT. Translated: CASSLDINSGNTIYF.

The chain is built from TRBV14 and TRBJ2-2, with 8 nucleotides matching TRBD2. This CDR3 has 17 residues. In germline, CDR1 is SGHDN, CDR2 FVKESK. Unmatched junction bases numbered 7, after V lost 0 bases and J lost 4 bases. CDR3 residues: CASSQESGGRITGELFF. In DNA, the CDR3 is TGTGCCAGCAGCCAAGAGTCTGGCGGGAGGATCACCGGGGAGCTGTTTTTT. Looking up the rest from reference TRBV14 and TRBJ2-2 gives the full variable domain: EAGVTQFPSHSVIEKGQTVTLRCDPISGHDNLYWYRRVMGKEIKFLLHFVKESKQDESGMPNNRFLAERTGGTYSTLKVQPAELEDSGVYFCASSQESGGRITGELFFGEGSRLTVL.

The chain joins TRBV29-1 to TRBJ2-3; TRBD2 aligns across 10 bases. This CDR3 is 15 amino acids long. The V and J ends lost 3 bases and 0 bases, in that order; junction bases with no gene match: 3. Germline-derived CDR1 and CDR2 are SQVTM and ANQGSEA. The CDR3 sequence is CSVDGLAVSTDTQYF. DNA for the CDR3: TGCAGCGTTGACGGACTAGCGGTTAGCACAGATACGCAGTATTTT.

This clone was seen only once. The rearrangement uses TRBV11-3 and TRBJ2-7, with TRBD2 identical over 7 bases. Germline-derived CDR1 and CDR2 are SGHNT and YENEEA. J gave up 7 bases and V 1 base, and 4 bases lay outside the gene matches. There are 13 residues in the CDR3. CDR3 bases: TGTGCCAGCAGCTTAGGCGGGAGTGGGGAGCAGTACTTC. Translated: CASSLGGSGEQYF.

The V gene is TRBV28, the J gene TRBJ2-7; 8 nucleotides agree with TRBD2. Germline V gene data show CDR1 as MDHEN and CDR2 as SYDVKM. CDR3 length equals 15 residues. J was trimmed by 5 bases and V by 4 bases; bases with no gene match: 10. Here the CDR3 DNA reads TGTGCCAGCAGTTGGGGAGCGGGAGCATATCACGAGCAGTACTTC. Amino acid sequence: CASSWGAGAYHEQYF.

The CDR3 loop reads CASSPPTSGTEQYF. The CDR3 DNA is TGTGCCAGCTCACCACCGACTAGCGGGACAGAGCAGTACTTC. This chain connects TRBV18 to TRBJ2-7, with 11 bases that match TRBD2. Losses at the gene ends were 0 bases for V and 7 bases for J; bases not matched to a gene: 2. The CDR3 runs to 14 residues. The germline V gene has CDR1 KGHSH and CDR2 LQKENI.

The rearrangement links TRBV30 to TRBJ1-3, with D hard to call. CDR1 is GTSNPN, CDR2 SVGIG, per germline (reference sequence). The ends were cut back, 4 bases at V and 0 bases at J, with 10 bases in the middle. The CDR3 runs 14 residues. CDR3 DNA: TGTGCCTGGATGGGAGCCGCCTCTGGAAACACCATATATTTT. It is translated as CAWMGAASGNTIYF.

The genes are TRBV5-8 and TRBJ2-3; possibly TRBD2 for D (5 bases). The CDR3 is 15 amino acids. Germline CDR1 is SGHTS and CDR2 is YDEGEE. V lost 4 bases and J lost 4, with 16 bases in between. The CDR3 DNA follows: TGTGCCAGCAGCCGAGGGCTCCGCGCACCAGATACGCAGTATTTT. Its protein product is CASSRGLRAPDTQYF.